This T cell receptor beta chain appears in the sequencing data of a study of cytomegalovirus exposure and HLA in healthy donors. Study-wide findings and caveats: The Asian-associated ancestry cluster reportedly had fewer N-insertions than the roughly 670-donor mean in a later analysis. An analysis done earlier found most TCR beta V segments productive about 90% or about 30% of the time. Accurate predictions that matched the HLA-A and HLA-B alleles of most subjects were reportedly made from TCR beta sequences.

PCR involved 60 Vbeta and 13 Jbeta primers. Produced via immunoSEQ multiplex PCR; TCRdb's table is partial and in-frame only. The sample lists approximately 220,000 clones; 75% to 80% were seen once. This CDR3 comprises 15 residues. Germline values: CDR1 MRHNA, CDR2 SNTAGT. V shed 3 bases, J shed 0 bases, and the junction held 1 base outside the gene matches. On this clone: What it binds is unknown.

The chain joins TRBV6-4 to TRBJ2-1; 8 bases are a match to TRBD2. This clonotype was sampled from a male donor in good health and CMV-seronegative. The sequencing input was PBMCs. Here the CDR3 reads CASSESGGSYNEQFF. CDR3 nucleotide sequence: TGTGCCAGCAGTGAAAGCGGGGGCTCCTACAATGAGCAGTTCTTC.